The sample holds one count of the clone carrying this T cell receptor beta chain. As yet, its antigen is unknown. The germline V gene encodes CDR1 SGHTA and CDR2 FQGNSA. This CDR3 contains 15 residues. V shed 5 bases and J 3 bases; nucleotides not matched to a gene: 6. 13 Jbeta primers and 60 Vbeta primers were used for the PCR. Clones were sequenced by immunoSEQ multiplex PCR, and TCRdb holds only the in-frame ones, with some missing. The data contain roughly 190,000 clones, roughly 80% of them singletons. The data stem from a study of cytomegalovirus exposure and HLA in healthy donors. Turning to the study itself: Researchers found that less than 90% of over 350 genotyped donors fell within the Caucasian-associated ancestry cluster.

Regarding the study as a whole: In an earlier analysis, in some 600 donors, most V segments appeared productive either ~87% or ~30% of the time. There were some public TCRs occurring in many donors, but most TCR sequences were rare. Trimming of TCR beta V- and J-genes showed a link, identified in a later analysis, to a missense DCLRE1C variant.

Sequences were obtained from PBMCs. This TCR was recovered from a woman younger than 35 in good health and CMV-seronegative. The chain recombines TRBV7-2 with TRBJ1-5, with 8 bases matching TRBD1. The CDR3 nucleotides are TGTGCCAGCAGCCCGGGACAGGCGTTCAATCAGCCCCAGCATTTT. Protein product: CASSPGQAFNQPQHF.